Many counts were recorded for the clone carrying this T cell receptor beta chain. What it recognizes is unknown. The unsorted libraries were generated from a total of 2 million PBMCs, which had been stored in RNAlater at -80 C. The data were obtained in a study of neurological immune-mediated disorders. Regarding the study as a whole: Because no CDR3 amino acid sequences were shared across subjects by expanded clones, private repertoires were suggested in all groups.

From the 5' RACE reads, TCRdb called clonotypes with MiXCR, one entry per CDR3 protein. The table shows about 120,000 distinct CDR3 sequences, with about 3.2% occurring only once. Trimming cost V 2 bases and J 5 bases, with 12 bases left between them. The length of the CDR3 is 14 residues. Per germline, CDR1 SGHVS and CDR2 FQNEAQ. This clonotype was obtained from a woman in her 30s with multiple sclerosis. The chain links TRBV7-8 to TRBJ1-2, with a possible D match to TRBD1 (6 bases). Sequenced input: PBMCs. CDR3 coding DNA: TGTGCCAGCAGCTTAACAGGGATGACTTATGGCTACACCTTC. The encoded protein is CASSLTGMTYGYTF. The whole variable domain, filled in from reference TRBV7-8 and TRBJ1-2, reads GAGVSQSPRYKVAKRGQDVALRCDPISGHVSLFWYQQALGQGPEFLTYFQNEAQLDKSGLPSDRFFAERPEGSVSTLKIQRTQQEDSAVYLCASSLTGMTYGYTFGSGTRLTVV.